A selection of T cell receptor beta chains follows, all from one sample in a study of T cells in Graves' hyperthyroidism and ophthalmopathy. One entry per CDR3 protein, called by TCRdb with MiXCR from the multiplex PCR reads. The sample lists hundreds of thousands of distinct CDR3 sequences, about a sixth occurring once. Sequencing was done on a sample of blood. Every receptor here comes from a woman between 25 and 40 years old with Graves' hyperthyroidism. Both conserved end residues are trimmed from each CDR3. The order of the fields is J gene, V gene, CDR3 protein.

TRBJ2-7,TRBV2,ASRTGGSYEQY
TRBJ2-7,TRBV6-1,ASRWTSGSYEQY
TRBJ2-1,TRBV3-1,ASSQDFGQNEQF
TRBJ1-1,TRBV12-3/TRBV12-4,ASSLAGDRGNTEAF
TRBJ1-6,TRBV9,ASSETGAQDSPLH
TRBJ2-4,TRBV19,ASSGRVLSKNIQY
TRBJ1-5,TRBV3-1,ASSQDRSGPQH
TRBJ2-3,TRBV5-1,ASSQGLAPLNTQY
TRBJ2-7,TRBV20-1,SASSLAGSYEQY
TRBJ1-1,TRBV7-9,ASTERGMDTEAF
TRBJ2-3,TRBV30,AWSVSFSSTDTQY
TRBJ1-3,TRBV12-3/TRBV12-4,ASSLAVGQGINTIY
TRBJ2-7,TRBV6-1,ASKEEERSSYEQY
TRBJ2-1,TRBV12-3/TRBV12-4,ASSPGRENYNEQF
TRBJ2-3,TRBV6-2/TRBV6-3,ASSTRGGRTDTQY
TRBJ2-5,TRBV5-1,ASSQAGTSKTQH
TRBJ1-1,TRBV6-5,ASSYDVGLREAF
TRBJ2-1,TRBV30,AWSLGWLDYNEQF
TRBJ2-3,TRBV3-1,ASSQFRTSGRTTDTQY
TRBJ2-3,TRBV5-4,ASSLTGLVTGTDTQY
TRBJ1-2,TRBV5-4,ASSLTLLGDYT
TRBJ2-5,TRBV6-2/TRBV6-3,ASSWAAQDQETQY